The entry below describes one T cell receptor beta chain. The sample is drawn from a study of radiotherapy plus CTLA-4 blockade in lung cancer. Method: immunoSEQ multiplex PCR; TCRdb's copy keeps in-frame clones and lacks some. The data show about 68,000 clones, roughly 78% seen once. V was clipped by 3 bases and J by 5 bases, with 13 bases between them. This CDR3 has 14 amino acids. CDR1 MNHEY and CDR2 SMNVEV come from the germline V gene (reference sequence). Specimen: peripheral blood, collected from a patient treated with radiotherapy plus ipilimumab. The chain couples TRBV27 to TRBJ1-1, with TRBD1 as a possible D gene (6 bases). The receptor comes from a human donor with non-small cell lung cancer who had a complete response to radiotherapy plus ipilimumab. In DNA form, the CDR3 reads TGTGCCAGCAGTTTGATCCAGGGGAGGACTGAAGCTTTCTTT. This translates into CASSLIQGRTEAFF.